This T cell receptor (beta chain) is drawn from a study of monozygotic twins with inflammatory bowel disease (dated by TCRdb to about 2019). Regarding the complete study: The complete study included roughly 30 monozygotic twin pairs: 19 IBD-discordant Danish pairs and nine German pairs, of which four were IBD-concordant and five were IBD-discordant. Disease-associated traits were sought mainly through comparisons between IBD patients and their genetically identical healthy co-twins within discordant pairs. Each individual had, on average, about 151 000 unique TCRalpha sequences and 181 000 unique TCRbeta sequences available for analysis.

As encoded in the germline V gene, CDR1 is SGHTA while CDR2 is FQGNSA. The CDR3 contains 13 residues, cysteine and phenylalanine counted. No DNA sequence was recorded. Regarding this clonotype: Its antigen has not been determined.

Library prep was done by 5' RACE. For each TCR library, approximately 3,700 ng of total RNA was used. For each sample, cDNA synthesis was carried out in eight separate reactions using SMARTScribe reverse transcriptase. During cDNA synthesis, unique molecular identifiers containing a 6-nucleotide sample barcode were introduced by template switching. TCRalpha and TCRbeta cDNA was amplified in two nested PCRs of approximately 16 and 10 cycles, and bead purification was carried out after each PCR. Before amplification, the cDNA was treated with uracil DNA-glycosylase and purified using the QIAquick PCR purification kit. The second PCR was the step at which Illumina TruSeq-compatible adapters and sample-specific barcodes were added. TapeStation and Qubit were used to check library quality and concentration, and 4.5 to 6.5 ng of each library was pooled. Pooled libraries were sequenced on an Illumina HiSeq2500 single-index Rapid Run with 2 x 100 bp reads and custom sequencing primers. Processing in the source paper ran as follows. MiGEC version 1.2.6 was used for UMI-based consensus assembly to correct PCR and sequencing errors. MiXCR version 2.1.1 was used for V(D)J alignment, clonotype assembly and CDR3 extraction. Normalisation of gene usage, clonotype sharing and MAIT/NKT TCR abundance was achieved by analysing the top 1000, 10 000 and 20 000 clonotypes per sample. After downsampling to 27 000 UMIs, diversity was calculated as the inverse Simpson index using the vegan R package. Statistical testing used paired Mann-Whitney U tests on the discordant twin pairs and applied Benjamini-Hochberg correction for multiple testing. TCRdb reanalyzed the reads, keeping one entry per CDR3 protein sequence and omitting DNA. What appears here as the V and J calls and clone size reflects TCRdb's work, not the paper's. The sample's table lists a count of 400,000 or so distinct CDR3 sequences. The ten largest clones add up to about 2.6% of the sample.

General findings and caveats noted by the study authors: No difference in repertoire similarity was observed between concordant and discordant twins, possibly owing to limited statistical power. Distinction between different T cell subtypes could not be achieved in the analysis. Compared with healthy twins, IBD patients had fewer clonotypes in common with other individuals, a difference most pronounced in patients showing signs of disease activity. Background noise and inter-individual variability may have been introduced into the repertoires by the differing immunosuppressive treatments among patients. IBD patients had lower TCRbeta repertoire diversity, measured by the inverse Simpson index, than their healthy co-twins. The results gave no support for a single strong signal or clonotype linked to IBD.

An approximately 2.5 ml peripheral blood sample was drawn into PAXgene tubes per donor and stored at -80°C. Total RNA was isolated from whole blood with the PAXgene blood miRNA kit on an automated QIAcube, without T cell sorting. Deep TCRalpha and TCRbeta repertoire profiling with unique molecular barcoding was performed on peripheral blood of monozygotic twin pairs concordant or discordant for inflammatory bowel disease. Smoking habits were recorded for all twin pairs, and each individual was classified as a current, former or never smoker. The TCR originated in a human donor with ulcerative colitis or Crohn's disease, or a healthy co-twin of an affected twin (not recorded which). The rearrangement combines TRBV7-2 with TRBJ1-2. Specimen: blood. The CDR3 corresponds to CASSPWEGGGYTF.